This entry lists 18 T cell receptor beta chains sequenced from one sample in a study of CD4 T cells in relation to SARS-CoV-2 and coronaviruses. Unexposed donor CD4+ T cells date from about 2011-2018, before the COVID-19 pandemic. The cells were cultured for approximately 10 days before CD4+ T cells were isolated. Sequenced by immunoSEQ multiplex PCR; TCRdb stores in-frame clones only, minus some. The sample consists of 15,000 to 20,000 clones, 80% to 85% of them appearing once. No antigen is known for these receptors. The source material was CD4+ T cells from PBMCs, cultured in vitro. These receptors originate from a human donor in good health.

The V gene is TRBV25-1, the J gene TRBJ2-2; D gene unclear. The CDR3 has 16 amino acids. V lost 2 bases, J lost 0 bases, and 10 bases lay in between. The germline gives CDR1 MGHDK, CDR2 SYGVNS. CDR3 in amino acids: CASSEGPVANTGELFF. DNA for the CDR3: TGTGCCAGCAGTGAAGGTCCAGTTGCGAACACCGGGGAGCTGTTTTTT.

This clone was recorded only once. This chain uses TRBV6-5 with TRBJ1-2, with 7 nucleotides matching TRBD1. Germline V lookup: CDR1 MNHEY, CDR2 SVGAGI. V lost 7 bases and J lost 3; bases outside the gene matches: 11. The CDR3 runs 15 residues. The CDR3 region has the DNA TGTGCCAGCAACAAAGGGGGCAGTACATACTATGGCTACACCTTC. It is translated as CASNKGGSTYYGYTF.

This clone was counted between two and nine times. The CDR3 spells CASSYSGYTNTGELFF. As DNA, the CDR3 is TGTGCCAGCAGTTACTCAGGATACACGAACACCGGGGAGCTGTTTTTT. The gene calls are TRBV6-2 or TRBV6-3 and TRBJ2-2; D not resolved. This CDR3 has 16 residues. The V gene lost 0 bases and the J gene lost 0 bases, with 8 bases spanning the gap. Germline V lookup: CDR1 MNHEY, CDR2 SVGEGT.

The chain uses TRBV6-5 and TRBJ2-1; D may be TRBD2 (6 bases). CDR1 is MNHEY and CDR2 is SVGAGI in the germline V gene. CDR3 length equals 15 residues. Trimming left V 3 bases short and J 6 bases short, with 15 bases between. CDR3 in amino acids: CASSYVGGYSNEQFF. Here the CDR3 DNA reads TGTGCCAGCAGTTATGTGGGGGGTTACTCCAATGAGCAGTTCTTC.

The chain combines TRBV6-2 or TRBV6-3 with TRBJ2-7, with 7 bases fitting TRBD1. The CDR3 loop spans 14 amino acids. Germline CDR1 and CDR2: MNHEY and SVGEGT. With V trimmed by 5 bases and J by 3 bases, 7 bases remained unmatched. DNA of the CDR3: TGTGCCAGCAGTCCCGGGACAGCGAACTACGAGCAGTACTTC. It specifies CASSPGTANYEQYF.

The chain employs TRBV4-2 and TRBJ1-4, with 7 bases matching TRBD1. CDR3 length equals 15 residues. The V and J ends lost 4 bases and 7 bases, in that order; junction bases with no gene match: 9. Germline V gene lookup returns CDR1 LGHNA and CDR2 YNFKEQ. The chain's CDR3 is CASSPWTGSGEKLFF. The CDR3 nucleotides read TGTGCCAGCAGCCCCTGGACAGGTTCGGGTGAAAAACTGTTTTTT.

In its sample, this clone was seen once. The rearrangement joins TRBV2 to TRBJ1-3; possible D gene TRBD1, 5 bases. This CDR3 has 15 amino acids. Deletions cut 3 bases from V and 1 base from J, with 10 bases between. CDR1 is SNHLY and CDR2 is FYNNEI in the germline V gene. CDR3 in amino acids: CASSEGVRSGNTIYF. In DNA form, the CDR3 reads TGTGCCAGCAGTGAGGGGGTGAGGTCTGGAAACACCATATATTTT.

The V call is TRBV19, the J call TRBJ1-2; D gene ambiguous. Germline V gives CDR1 LNHDA, CDR2 SQIVND (reference sequence). The CDR3 is made up of 11 amino acids. V lost 5 bases to trimming and J lost 3 bases, with 4 bases between them. The DNA of the CDR3 is TGTGCCAGTAGTGCCGACTATGGCTACACCTTC. Translation gives CASSADYGYTF.

The chain employs TRBV2 and TRBJ2-5; D may be TRBD2 (5 bases). Germline values: CDR1 SNHLY, CDR2 FYNNEI. This CDR3 has 14 residues. V lost 0 bases to trimming and J lost 2 bases, with 7 bases between them. This CDR3 is CASSEARAQETQYF. CDR3 sequence (DNA): TGTGCCAGCAGTGAAGCGCGGGCACAAGAGACCCAGTACTTC.

This clone has only one observation. The rearrangement uses TRBV5-1 and TRBJ2-4; TRBD1 matches at 8 bases. J was trimmed by 1 base and V by 6 bases; bases with no gene match: 6. Germline lookup yields CDR1 SGHRS and CDR2 YFSETQ. The length of the CDR3 is 15 residues. In DNA form, the CDR3 reads TGCGCCAGCACCGAAGGGGACAGGGCCAAAAACATTCAGTACTTC. Its protein is CASTEGDRAKNIQYF.

Judged by abundance, this clone is medium-sized. V and J are TRBV9 and TRBJ2-7; D is unresolved. The CDR3 sequence is 14 residues long. V lost 4 bases to trimming and J lost 5 bases, with 16 bases between them. In germline, CDR1 is SGDLS, CDR2 YYNGEE. The CDR3 here is CASSLSPASHEQYF. The DNA for the CDR3 is TGTGCCAGCAGCCTCTCCCCAGCGTCCCACGAGCAGTACTTC.

The chain employs TRBV9 and TRBJ1-1, with D tentatively TRBD1 (6 bases). The length of the CDR3 is 14 residues. With 4 bases removed from V and 1 base from J, the gap between germline ends came to 11 bases. Germline values: CDR1 SGDLS, CDR2 YYNGEE. CDR3 amino acids: CASSPSTGNTEAFF. DNA of the CDR3: TGTGCCAGCAGCCCCTCGACAGGGAACACTGAAGCTTTCTTT.

This rearrangement joins TRBV18 to TRBJ2-7; D is perhaps TRBD2 (5 bases). Germline CDR1 is KGHSH and CDR2 is LQKENI. This CDR3 comprises 16 residues. The ends were cut back, 3 bases at V and 4 bases at J, with 19 bases in the middle. The CDR3 bases are TGTGCCAGCTCACCCTCTTCTGGGCTAGCAAATTACGAGCAGTACTTC. The encoded protein is CASSPSSGLANYEQYF. Full variable domain (remainder filled in from reference TRBV18 and TRBJ2-7): NAGVMQNPRHLVRRRGQEARLRCSPMKGHSHVYWYRQLPEEGLKFMVYLQKENIIDESGMPKERFSAEFPKEGPSILRIQQVVRGDSAAYFCASSPSSGLANYEQYFGPGTRLTVT.

The CDR3 loop reads CASRTGESNQPQHF. CDR3 DNA sequence: TGTGCCAGCAGGACAGGGGAAAGCAATCAGCCCCAGCATTTT. The rearrangement joins TRBV6-6 to TRBJ1-5; the match to TRBD1 covers 8 bases. CDR1 and CDR2 (germline): MNHNY, SVGAGI (reference sequence). There are 14 residues in the CDR3. Trimming took 6 bases from V and 1 from J; bases not matched to a gene: 2.

This clone appeared a few times. The chain employs TRBV9 and TRBJ2-3; no reliable D call. CDR3 size: 16 residues. The germline V gene has CDR1 SGDLS and CDR2 YYNGEE. Trimming shortened V by 0 bases and J by 1 base, and 12 bases separated the two germline ends. CDR3 protein: CASSVAVLSGTDTQYF. CDR3 nucleotides: TGTGCCAGCAGCGTAGCGGTTCTCTCCGGCACAGATACGCAGTATTTT. The full variable domain, its missing parts supplied by reference TRBV9 and TRBJ2-3, is DSGVTQTPKHLITATGQRVTLRCSPRSGDLSVYWYQQSLDQGLQFLIQYYNGEERAKGNILERFSAQQFPDLHSELNLSSLELGDSALYFCASSVAVLSGTDTQYFGPGTRLTVL.

This chain uses TRBV6-2 or TRBV6-3 with TRBJ2-7; 8 positions match TRBD2. Looked up from germline, CDR1 is MNHEY and CDR2 is SVGEGT. Losses at the gene ends were 2 bases for V and 1 base for J; bases not matched to a gene: 7. CDR3 length equals 16 residues. CDR3 sequence (DNA): TGTGCCAGCAGTTACCCCGGGAGGGGAGGGTCCTACGAGCAGTACTTC. Protein: CASSYPGRGGSYEQYF.

V usage is TRBV3-1 (or the pseudogene TRBV3-2) and J usage is TRBJ2-2; D remains unclear. Trimming removed 4 bases at V and 1 base at J, with 13 bases between. The CDR3 is 16 residues long. Per the germline V gene, CDR1 is LGHDT and CDR2 is YNNKEL (reference sequence). The CDR3 loop is CASSLGRAKNTGELFF. Here the CDR3 DNA reads TGTGCCAGCAGCCTCGGTAGGGCTAAGAACACCGGGGAGCTGTTTTTT.

J is TRBJ2-1 and V is TRBV7-3; D is unresolved. Trimming shortened V by 5 bases and J by 11 bases, and 13 bases separated the two germline ends. This CDR3 spans 12 amino acids. The germline V gene has CDR1 SGHTA and CDR2 FQGTGA. CDR3 sequence (DNA): TGTGCCAGCAGCCCAGATATGGATCAGCAGTTCTTC. Translated, it gives CASSPDMDQQFF.